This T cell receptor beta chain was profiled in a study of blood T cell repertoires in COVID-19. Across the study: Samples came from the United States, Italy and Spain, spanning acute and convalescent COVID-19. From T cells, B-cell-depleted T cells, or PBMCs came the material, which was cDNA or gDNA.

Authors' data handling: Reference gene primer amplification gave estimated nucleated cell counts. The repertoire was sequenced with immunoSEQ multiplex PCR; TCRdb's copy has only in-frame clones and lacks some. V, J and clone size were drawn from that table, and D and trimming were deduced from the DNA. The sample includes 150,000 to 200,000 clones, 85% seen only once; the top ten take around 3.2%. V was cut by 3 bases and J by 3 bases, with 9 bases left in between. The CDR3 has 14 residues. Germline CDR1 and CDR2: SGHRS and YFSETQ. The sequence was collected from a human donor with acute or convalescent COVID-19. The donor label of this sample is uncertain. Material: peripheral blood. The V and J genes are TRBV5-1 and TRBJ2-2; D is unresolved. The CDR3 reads CASSWLRDTGELFF. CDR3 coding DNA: TGCGCCAGCAGCTGGCTCCGGGACACCGGGGAGCTGTTTTTT.